Listed here are 31 T cell receptor beta chains from one sample, sequenced in a study of cytomegalovirus exposure and HLA in healthy donors. With 60 Vbeta and 13 Jbeta primers, the PCR was carried out. The repertoire was sequenced with immunoSEQ multiplex PCR; TCRdb's copy has only in-frame clones and lacks some. This sample yields 120,000 to 150,000 clones, of which over 55% are seen a single time; 2% to 2.5% belongs to the top ten. The sequenced sample was PBMCs. Every receptor here comes from a man aged 35-49 years in good health and CMV-seronegative.

The genes are TRBV7-3 and TRBJ2-7; possible D gene TRBD2, 6 bases. Trimming shortened V by 3 bases and J by 1 base, and 13 bases separated the two germline ends. The CDR3 covers 15 residues. Germline CDR1 and CDR2: SGHTA and FQGTGA. The CDR3 spells CASSFEAGGSYEQYF. CDR3 in DNA: TGTGCCAGCAGCTTTGAGGCCGGGGGTTCCTACGAGCAGTACTTC.

The rearrangement joins TRBV7-6 to TRBJ1-1; 7 positions match TRBD1. The V gene's germline CDR1 is SGHVS and CDR2 FNYEAQ. Unmatched junction bases numbered 6, after V lost 1 base and J lost 1 base. The CDR3 sequence is 16 residues long. The CDR3 region is CASSLVEGAGNTEAFF. In DNA form, the CDR3 reads TGTGCCAGCAGCTTAGTAGAGGGGGCCGGGAACACTGAAGCTTTCTTT.

The V call is TRBV9, the J call TRBJ1-6; 8 bases agree with TRBD1. The V gene's germline CDR1 is SGDLS and CDR2 YYNGEE. This CDR3 contains 15 residues. V dropped 2 bases and J dropped 5; count of bases not matched to a gene: 3. This CDR3 reads CASSVTTGDNSPLHF. Written as DNA, the CDR3 is TGTGCCAGCAGCGTCACGACAGGGGATAATTCACCCCTCCACTTT. The entire variable domain, with the rest obtained from reference TRBV9 and TRBJ1-6, is as follows: DSGVTQTPKHLITATGQRVTLRCSPRSGDLSVYWYQQSLDQGLQFLIQYYNGEERAKGNILERFSAQQFPDLHSELNLSSLELGDSALYFCASSVTTGDNSPLHFGNGTRLTVT.

The rearrangement joins TRBV2 to TRBJ1-2, with TRBD1 as a possible D gene (6 bases). V was trimmed by 7 bases and J by 4 bases, leaving 13 bases between them. The CDR3 length is 13 residues. The germline CDR1 and CDR2 sequences are SNHLY and FYNNEI. CDR3 coding DNA: TGTGCCAGCATTAGGACAGCGCGCTATGGCTACACCTTC. Translated, it gives CASIRTARYGYTF.

The chain uses TRBV13 and TRBJ2-5; D is unresolved. The germline CDR1 and CDR2 sequences are PRHDT and FYEKMQ (reference sequence). Trimming left V 0 bases short and J 5 bases short, with 10 bases between. The CDR3 runs to 14 residues. The CDR3 protein is CASSLGRVLETQYF. Written as DNA, the CDR3 is TGTGCCAGCAGCTTAGGCCGGGTTTTGGAGACCCAGTACTTC.

With respect to this clone: A read error may account for a junction end that differs from germline. The rearrangement joins TRBV30 to TRBJ2-1; tentative D call: TRBD1 (5 bases). This CDR3 is built from 16 residues. Germline assignment: CDR1 GTSNPN and CDR2 SVGIG (reference sequence). As DNA, the CDR3 is TGTGCCTGGAGGGTCCCGGACAAAAGGAACTACAATGGGCAGTTCTTC. Translation gives CAWRVPDKRNYNGQFF.

This sequence joins TRBV7-8 and TRBJ2-1, with TRBD2 identical over 12 bases. The CDR3 runs to 16 residues. The J segment lost 9 bases and the V segment lost 5 bases, leaving 11 bases of the junction unmatched. Germline V gene data show CDR1 as SGHVS and CDR2 as FQNEAQ. CDR3 region: CASSLRMGLAGSEQFF. The CDR3 DNA reads TGTGCCAGCAGCCTCCGCATGGGACTAGCGGGTAGTGAGCAGTTCTTC.

This sequence joins TRBV7-3 and TRBJ1-6; 7 nucleotides match TRBD1. The CDR3 spans 16 residues. V trimming: 2 bases; J trimming: 9 bases; junction bases outside the gene matches: 10. Germline CDR1 reads SGHTA; CDR2 reads FQGTGA. The chain's CDR3 is CASSLGYRDSGSPLHF. The CDR3 bases are TGTGCCAGCAGCTTAGGGTACCGGGACAGCGGTTCACCCCTCCACTTT. Together with reference TRBV7-3 and TRBJ1-6, the CDR3 gives the full variable domain: GAGVSQTPSNKVTEKGKYVELRCDPISGHTALYWYRQSLGQGPEFLIYFQGTGAADDSGLPNDRFFAVRPEGSVSTLKIQRTERGDSAVYLCASSLGYRDSGSPLHFGNGTRLTVT.

V gene TRBV12-5 combines with J gene TRBJ2-1; 14 bases are a match to TRBD2. CDR1 and CDR2 from the germline V gene are LGHNT and FRNRAP. The V segment lost 5 bases and the J segment 8 bases; nucleotides outside the gene matches: 2. The CDR3 spans 14 residues. CDR3 DNA sequence: TGTGCTAGTGGTCCGGGACTAGCGGGAGATGAGCAGTTCTTC. Amino acids: CASGPGLAGDEQFF.

This rearrangement joins TRBV5-4 to TRBJ2-6, with TRBD1 as a possible D gene (6 bases). Germline V gene data show CDR1 as SGHNT and CDR2 as YYREEE (reference sequence). This CDR3 has 17 residues. Trimming left V 4 bases short and J 0 bases short, with 14 bases between. The CDR3 DNA reads as TGTGCCAGCAGCGGGGGCACCCCGAGCTCTGGGGCCAACGTCCTGACTTTC. Amino acid sequence: CASSGGTPSSGANVLTF. The whole variable domain, filled in from reference TRBV5-4 and TRBJ2-6, reads ETGVTQSPTHLIKTRGQQVTLRCSSQSGHNTVSWYQQALGQGPQFIFQYYREEENGRGNFPPRFSGLQFPNYSSELNVNALELDDSALYLCASSGGTPSSGANVLTFGAGSRLTVL.

The V call is TRBV7-2, the J call TRBJ2-2, with no clear D. Looked up from germline, CDR1 is SGHTA and CDR2 is FQGNSA. There are 15 residues in the CDR3. V lost 1 base to trimming and J lost 3 bases, with 9 bases between them. The CDR3 reads CASSLVVADTGELFF. The CDR3 DNA reads TGTGCCAGCAGCTTAGTGGTAGCCGACACCGGGGAGCTGTTTTTT.

The chain recombines TRBV6-5 with TRBJ2-3; D gene ambiguous. The germline V gene has CDR1 MNHEY and CDR2 SVGAGI. Deletions cut 8 bases from V and 12 bases from J, with 15 bases between. The CDR3 runs to 11 residues. The CDR3 nucleotides are TGTGCCAGCGGAGACTCGTGGAATCAGTATTTT. The encoded protein is CASGDSWNQYF.

The V gene is TRBV27, the J gene TRBJ1-5; D might be TRBD1 (6 bases). The CDR3 is 13 amino acids. Germline V gene sequence: CDR1 MNHEY, CDR2 SMNVEV (reference sequence). The V end lost 3 bases, the J end lost 7 bases, and 10 bases lay between the germline ends. The CDR3 loop is CASSFYRDQPQHF. The CDR3 DNA reads as TGTGCCAGCAGTTTCTACAGGGACCAGCCCCAGCATTTT.

V and J are TRBV6-5 and TRBJ1-2, with D possibly matching TRBD1 (6 bases). The germline gives CDR1 MNHEY, CDR2 SVGAGI. The CDR3 contains 13 residues. V was shortened by 5 bases and J by 1 base, with 8 bases between the two germline ends. The CDR3 DNA is TGTGCCAGCAGTAGGGACAATAACTATGGCTACACCTTC. Translated, it gives CASSRDNNYGYTF.

J is TRBJ1-4 and V is TRBV19; TRBD1 might be the D (5 bases). This CDR3 is 15 amino acids long. Trimming took off 5 bases at V and 3 bases at J, with 13 bases between the two ends. Germline CDR1 reads LNHDA; CDR2 reads SQIVND (reference sequence). The CDR3 DNA reads TGTGCCAGTAGTGCGAACAGGATGCCTAATGAAAAACTGTTTTTT. Protein product: CASSANRMPNEKLFF.

This sequence joins TRBV10-2 and TRBJ2-1; D gene unclear. The CDR3 totals 16 residues. V lost 0 bases and J 0 bases, leaving 9 bases between the germline ends. Germline CDR1 reads WSHSY; CDR2 reads SAAADI. This CDR3 reads CASSESWSSSYNEQFF. In DNA, the CDR3 is TGCGCCAGCAGTGAGTCTTGGAGCAGCTCCTACAATGAGCAGTTCTTC.

V and J are TRBV7-3 and TRBJ2-1, with TRBD2 identical over 8 bases. The CDR3 totals 15 residues. V was clipped by 5 bases and J by 0 bases; unmatched bases: 3. Germline V CDR1 and CDR2: SGHTA, FQGTGA. The CDR3 DNA reads as TGTGCCAGCAGCCCGGGGGGGAGCTCCTACAATGAGCAGTTCTTC. Translated: CASSPGGSSYNEQFF.

The chain combines TRBV18 with TRBJ1-5, with unresolved D. The CDR3 totals 14 residues. With 3 bases removed from V and 4 bases from J, the gap between germline ends came to 10 bases. CDR1 is KGHSH, CDR2 LQKENI, per germline. The chain's CDR3 is CASSPLDGNQPQHF. The CDR3 DNA reads TGTGCCAGCTCACCCTTAGACGGGAATCAGCCCCAGCATTTT.

The rearrangement uses TRBV10-1 and TRBJ2-2; unclear D gene. CDR1 WNHNN and CDR2 SYGVQD come from the germline V gene (reference sequence). Trimming cost V 4 bases and J 6 bases, with 6 bases left between them. This CDR3 has 12 residues. CDR3 amino acids: CASSAYSGELFF. The CDR3 coding sequence is TGCGCCAGCAGTGCCTATTCCGGGGAGCTGTTTTTT.

The CDR3 DNA sequence: TGTGCCAGTAGTACAACAGGGGATGTTGAAGCTTTCTTT. Its protein product is CASSTTGDVEAFF. The chain couples TRBV19 to TRBJ1-1; TRBD1 matches at 7 bases. The CDR3 spans 13 residues. V was clipped by 4 bases and J by 7 bases; unmatched bases: 6. The V gene's germline CDR1 is LNHDA and CDR2 SQIVND (reference sequence).

The chain's CDR3 is CASSPFPGNEKLFF. The DNA of the CDR3 is TGTGCCAGCTCGCCCTTTCCGGGTAATGAAAAACTGTTTTTT. V and J are TRBV18 and TRBJ1-4, with unresolved D. The CDR3 consists of 14 residues. The germline V gene encodes CDR1 KGHSH and CDR2 LQKENI. Trimming removed 6 bases from V and 4 bases from J, with 12 bases in between.

This sequence joins TRBV29-1 and TRBJ1-1, with D perhaps matching TRBD1 (6 bases). Germline loops: CDR1 SQVTM, CDR2 ANQGSEA. This CDR3 has 11 residues. Between the trimmed V and J ends, which lost 6 bases and 1 base, there was a span of 6 bases. The CDR3, as DNA: TGCAGCGTCAGGGGGAACACTGAAGCTTTCTTT. Residues: CSVRGNTEAFF. Drawing the rest from reference TRBV29-1 and TRBJ1-1, the complete variable domain is SAVISQKPSRDICQRGTSLTIQCQVDSQVTMMFWYRQQPGQSLTLIATANQGSEATYESGFVIDKFPISRPNLTFSTLTVSNMSPEDSSIYLCSVRGNTEAFFGQGTRLTVV.

The chain is built from TRBV12-2 and TRBJ2-2; the table names TRBD1, a call not compared with the DNA. TRBV12-2 is a pseudogene locus. The CDR3 is 14 residues long. DNA for the CDR3: TGCCTTGGACAGGGAATCCCAAACACCGGGGAGCTGTTTTTT. Its translation is CLGQGIPNTGELFF.

This clone has a handful of counts. A read error may produce the germline difference seen at one junction end. The gene calls are TRBV4-3 and TRBJ1-5; D is perhaps TRBD1 (6 bases). The CDR3 has 15 residues. CDR1 LGHNA and CDR2 YSLEER come from the germline V gene. Here the CDR3 DNA reads TGCGCCAGCAGCCAAGATCAGGGGAACAATCAGCCCCAGAATTTT. It is translated as CASSQDQGNNQPQNF.

The chain employs TRBV7-6 and TRBJ2-2; tentatively, D is TRBD2 (5 bases). The CDR3 loop spans 15 amino acids. Germline loops: CDR1 SGHVS, CDR2 FNYEAQ. V gave up 5 bases and J gave up 5 bases, with 15 bases separating them. DNA for the CDR3: TGTGCCAGCAGCCCCCGGACTTTCCAAACCGGGGAGCTGTTTTTT. Translating gives CASSPRTFQTGELFF.

The rearrangement links TRBV21-1 to TRBJ1-2; TRBD1 is the table's D call and was not checked against the DNA. TRBV21-1 is flagged as a pseudogene. The CDR3 extends over 15 amino acids. The CDR3 here is CASSNHGRVAHGYTF. The CDR3 DNA reads TGTGCCAGCAGTAACCACGGCAGGGTGGCTCATGGCTACACCTTC.

This clone appeared a few times. This chain joins TRBV7-8 and TRBJ2-3; D is unresolved. The germline V gene encodes CDR1 SGHVS and CDR2 FQNEAQ. V was clipped by 2 bases and J by 4 bases, with 13 bases between them. This CDR3 is built from 15 residues. The CDR3 DNA sequence: TGTGCCAGCAGCTTATCCCGTAGCCATGCAGATACGCAGTATTTT. This codes for CASSLSRSHADTQYF.

The chain couples TRBV7-9 to TRBJ2-7, with 9 nucleotides matching TRBD1. The CDR3 totals 14 residues. Trimming removed 1 base from V and 6 bases from J; junction bases left unmatched: 4. Germline values: CDR1 SEHNR, CDR2 FQNEAQ (reference sequence). In DNA, the CDR3 is TGTGCCAGCAGCTTAGTTGAGACAGGGGGCGAGCAGTACTTC. It encodes CASSLVETGGEQYF.

This chain uses TRBV7-6 with TRBJ2-7, with 11 bases that match TRBD1. Germline CDR1 is SGHVS and CDR2 is FNYEAQ. J was trimmed by 2 bases and V by 1 base; bases with no gene match: 1. The CDR3 has 15 amino acids. CDR3 protein: CASSLGDRGTYEQYF. CDR3 DNA: TGTGCCAGCAGCTTAGGGGACAGGGGGACCTACGAGCAGTACTTC.

This chain uses TRBV5-4 with TRBJ1-4, with D tentatively TRBD1 (5 bases). V lost 1 base and J 8 bases, leaving 15 bases between the germline ends. Germline V gene lookup returns CDR1 SGHNT and CDR2 YYREEE (reference sequence). The CDR3 covers 15 residues. CDR3 bases: TGTGCCAGCAGCTTGATTGGGGCGGACGGCGAAAAACTGTTTTTT. Its protein product is CASSLIGADGEKLFF.

The chain employs TRBV5-1 and TRBJ2-1; 15 positions match TRBD2. Germline V gene lookup returns CDR1 SGHRS and CDR2 YFSETQ. V gave up 4 bases and J gave up 0 bases; unmatched junction bases: 8. The CDR3 covers 19 residues. CDR3 in DNA: TGCGCCAGCAGCGGGGGACTAGCGGGAGGACATAGCTCCTACAATGAGCAGTTCTTC. It yields the protein CASSGGLAGGHSSYNEQFF.